Reported below is one T cell receptor (beta chain). The protocol was immunoSEQ multiplex PCR, while the TCRdb copy is restricted to in-frame clones and leaves out a portion. The sample lists 45,000 to 65,000 clones, over 75% occurring once. The CDR3 contains 15 residues. The V and J ends lost 5 bases and 0 bases respectively, with 11 bases between them. Germline V lookup: CDR1 MNHEY, CDR2 SMNVEV (reference sequence). The sample originates from a study of OX40 agonist ivuxolimab in advanced cancers. The source material was CD4+ or CD8+ T cells sorted from blood, sampled in a trial of the OX40 agonist ivuxolimab. The chain employs TRBV27 and TRBJ1-5; no reliable D call. The receptor's source is an adult with an advanced solid tumor such as melanoma, head and neck, liver or kidney cancer. CDR3 in DNA: TGTGCCAGCAGTCCACGACAAGCTAGCAATCAGCCCCAGCATTTT. It translates to CASSPRQASNQPQHF.